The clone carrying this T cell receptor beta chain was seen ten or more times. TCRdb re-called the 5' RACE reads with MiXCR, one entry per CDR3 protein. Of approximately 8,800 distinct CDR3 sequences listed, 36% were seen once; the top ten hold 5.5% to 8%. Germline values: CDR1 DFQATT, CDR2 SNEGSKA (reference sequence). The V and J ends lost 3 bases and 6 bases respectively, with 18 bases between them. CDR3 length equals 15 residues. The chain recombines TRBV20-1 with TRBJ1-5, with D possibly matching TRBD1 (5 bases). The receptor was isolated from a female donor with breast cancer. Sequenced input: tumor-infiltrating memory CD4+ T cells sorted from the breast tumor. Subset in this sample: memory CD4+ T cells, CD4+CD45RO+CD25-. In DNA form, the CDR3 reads TGCAGTGCTAGTTGGGGTCAGGGTTTGGGTCAGCCCCAGCATTTT. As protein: CSASWGQGLGQPQHF.